Below, 22 T cell receptor beta chains from the same sample are listed, as sequenced in a study of T cell responses to AZD1222 COVID-19 vaccine. This table comes from immunoSEQ multiplex PCR, and its TCRdb copy is limited to in-frame clones, with some not included. The table lists tens of thousands of clones, approximately 90% of them singletons, with more than 4.5% in the top ten. Sequencing was performed on peripheral blood, taken on day 0 of AZD1222 vaccination. The source of these receptors is an adult in good health.

The rearrangement joins TRBV9 to TRBJ1-3, with 7 bases identical to TRBD1. CDR3 length: 17 amino acids. Germline CDR1 reads SGDLS; CDR2 reads YYNGEE. V trimming: 2 bases; J trimming: 0 bases; junction bases outside the gene matches: 8. CDR3 loop: CASSVRQGRSSGNTIYF. The CDR3 DNA is TGTGCCAGCAGCGTGAGACAGGGCCGGAGCTCTGGAAACACCATATATTTT. Supplemented by reference TRBV9 and TRBJ1-3, the full variable domain reads DSGVTQTPKHLITATGQRVTLRCSPRSGDLSVYWYQQSLDQGLQFLIQYYNGEERAKGNILERFSAQQFPDLHSELNLSSLELGDSALYFCASSVRQGRSSGNTIYFGEGSWLTVV.

The chain combines TRBV5-1 with TRBJ1-2; tentative D call: TRBD1 (6 bases). With 2 bases removed from V and 3 bases from J, the gap between germline ends came to 8 bases. Germline loops: CDR1 SGHRS, CDR2 YFSETQ. CDR3 size: 13 residues. The chain's CDR3 is CASSLQGDYGYTF. The CDR3 DNA reads TGCGCCAGCAGCTTACAGGGTGACTATGGCTACACCTTC.

The genes are TRBV4-1 and TRBJ1-1; 10 bases fit TRBD1. Trimming took 4 bases from V and 0 from J; bases not matched to a gene: 5. The CDR3 is 16 amino acids. In germline, CDR1 is MGHRA, CDR2 YSYEKL. CDR3 nucleotide sequence: TGCGCCAGCAGCCCGGGGACAGGGGCCATGAACACTGAAGCTTTCTTT. It is translated as CASSPGTGAMNTEAFF.

The chain joins TRBV7-9 to TRBJ1-1; 7 bases fit TRBD1. There are 15 residues in the CDR3. After removal of 4 bases from V and 0 bases from J, the junction contained 5 bases not matched to a gene. Per germline, CDR1 SEHNR and CDR2 FQNEAQ (reference sequence). The CDR3 DNA reads as TGTGCCAGCAGCTCATCGACAGGGTTGAACACTGAAGCTTTCTTT. Residues: CASSSSTGLNTEAFF.

V usage is TRBV28 and J usage is TRBJ2-5; D uncertain. The CDR3 extends over 13 amino acids. V gave up 4 bases and J gave up 5 bases, with 11 bases separating them. From germline, CDR1 is MDHEN and CDR2 SYDVKM. The CDR3, as DNA: TGTGCCAGCAGTTCTAGTGGTGGCGAGACCCAGTACTTC. It encodes CASSSSGGETQYF.

This sequence joins TRBV5-4 and TRBJ2-7; 8 positions agree with TRBD1. From germline, CDR1 is SGHNT and CDR2 YYREEE (reference sequence). The CDR3 has 15 residues. V shed 3 bases and J 2 bases; nucleotides not matched to a gene: 7. DNA for the CDR3: TGTGCCAGCAGCTCAGCTACAGGGGGTGCCTACGAGCAGTACTTC. Its translation: CASSSATGGAYEQYF.

This clone was detected once. The rearrangement joins TRBV6-5 to TRBJ1-1; a weak D match, TRBD1 (6 bases). The CDR3 loop spans 14 amino acids. CDR1 and CDR2 from the germline V gene are MNHEY and SVGAGI. V was clipped by 8 bases and J by 6 bases, with 19 bases between them. CDR3 sequence: CASSWDIGRAEAFF. CDR3 sequence (DNA): TGTGCCAGCTCCTGGGACATAGGGCGGGCTGAAGCTTTCTTT.

The genes are TRBV11-3 and TRBJ1-3; TRBD1 aligns across 8 bases. The CDR3 is 16 residues long. The V gene's germline CDR1 is SGHNT and CDR2 YENEEA. The trim removed 5 bases at V and 0 bases at J, leaving 6 bases unmatched. CDR3 bases: TGTGCCAGCAGCCGCGGACAGGGTGGCTCTGGAAACACCATATATTTT. Protein: CASSRGQGGSGNTIYF. Supplemented by reference TRBV11-3 and TRBJ1-3, the full variable domain reads EAGVVQSPRYKIIEKKQPVAFWCNPISGHNTLYWYLQNLGQGPELLIRYENEEAVDDSQLPKDRFSAERLKGVDSTLKIQPAELGDSAVYLCASSRGQGGSGNTIYFGEGSWLTVV.

This clone was seen just once. The genes are TRBV9 and TRBJ2-2; D gene unclear. This CDR3 is 15 amino acids long. Deletions cut 0 bases from V and 1 base from J, with 7 bases between. From germline, CDR1 is SGDLS and CDR2 YYNGEE. CDR3 amino acids: CASSVAKGNTGELFF. The CDR3 nucleotides read TGTGCCAGCAGCGTAGCGAAGGGGAACACCGGGGAGCTGTTTTTT.

V gene TRBV28 combines with J gene TRBJ2-3; D ambiguous. The CDR3 totals 15 residues. V was trimmed by 3 bases and J by 4 bases, leaving 14 bases between them. Germline CDR1 reads MDHEN; CDR2 reads SYDVKM. Here the CDR3 reads CASSLGTSMADTQYF. The CDR3 DNA is TGTGCCAGCAGTTTGGGAACCTCCATGGCAGATACGCAGTATTTT. The variable domain in full, with the rest retrieved from reference TRBV28 and TRBJ2-3, is DVKVTQSSRYLVKRTGEKVFLECVQDMDHENMFWYRQDPGLGLRLIYFSYDVKMKEKGDIPEGYSVSREKKERFSLILESASTNQTSMYLCASSLGTSMADTQYFGPGTRLTVL.

The V gene is TRBV30, the J gene TRBJ1-5; D unclear. This CDR3 spans 14 amino acids. Looked up from germline, CDR1 is GTSNPN and CDR2 is SVGIG (reference sequence). V was shortened by 2 bases and J by 0 bases, with 8 bases between the two germline ends. CDR3 sequence reads: CAWSPMGSNQPQHF. In nucleotides, the CDR3 is TGTGCCTGGAGTCCTATGGGTAGCAATCAGCCCCAGCATTTT.

A remark on this clone: At one end the junction does not follow the germline gene, possibly because of a read error. This chain connects TRBV28 to TRBJ1-2; no clear D. This CDR3 is built from 11 residues. Per germline, CDR1 MDHEN and CDR2 SYDVKM. The CDR3 loop is CASSLGTGLIF. For the CDR3, the DNA is TGTGCCAGCAGTTTAGGAACTGGACTAATTTTC.

This chain connects TRBV4-1 to TRBJ2-7; the match to TRBD2 covers 11 bases. The CDR3 sequence is 15 residues long. V was clipped by 1 base and J by 3 bases; unmatched bases: 2. CDR1 and CDR2 (germline): MGHRA, YSYEKL. CDR3: CASSQGLAGSYEQYF. For the CDR3, the DNA is TGCGCCAGCAGCCAAGGACTAGCGGGAAGCTACGAGCAGTACTTC.

In this sample, this clone turned up a few times. The V gene is TRBV28, the J gene TRBJ1-2, with D perhaps TRBD1 (5 bases). Germline V gives CDR1 MDHEN, CDR2 SYDVKM. Trimming removed 10 bases at V and 8 bases at J, with 14 bases between. The CDR3 length is 11 residues. The CDR3 coding sequence is TGTGCCACCCGGGACCCCGGGGGCTACACCTTC. This encodes CATRDPGGYTF.

This chain uses TRBV3-1 (or the pseudogene TRBV3-2) with TRBJ1-1, with 9 bases lining up with TRBD1. Per germline, CDR1 LGHDT and CDR2 YNNKEL (reference sequence). The CDR3 sequence is 14 residues long. Losses at the gene ends were 6 bases for V and 9 bases for J; bases not matched to a gene: 11. DNA of the CDR3: TGTGCCAGCAGTCCCGGGAGGGACAGGGAAAAAGCTTTCTTT. Protein: CASSPGRDREKAFF.

V usage is TRBV28 and J usage is TRBJ1-4; 11 positions match TRBD1. There are 15 residues in the CDR3. Germline CDR1 reads MDHEN; CDR2 reads SYDVKM. Germline trimming cut 2 bases from V and 7 bases from J; bases unmatched to any gene: 3. CDR3 region: CASSLGGTGGEKLFF. The DNA of the CDR3 is TGTGCCAGCAGTTTAGGCGGGACAGGGGGTGAAAAACTGTTTTTT.

The V and J genes are TRBV6-5 and TRBJ2-1, with a possible D match to TRBD1 (5 bases). With 7 bases removed from V and 7 bases from J, the gap between germline ends came to 14 bases. Germline CDR1 is MNHEY and CDR2 is SVGAGI. The CDR3 extends over 13 amino acids. In DNA form, the CDR3 reads TGTGCCAGCACGCCTCTGGGGCGGAATGAGCAGTTCTTC. This encodes CASTPLGRNEQFF.

This sequence joins TRBV19 and TRBJ2-1, with 8 bases matching TRBD2. Germline CDR1 reads LNHDA; CDR2 reads SQIVND (reference sequence). CDR3 length: 14 residues. The trim removed 5 bases at V and 6 bases at J, leaving 6 bases unmatched. CDR3 sequence reads: CASSSGTRGNEQFF. The CDR3 DNA is TGTGCCAGTAGTTCCGGGACTAGAGGCAATGAGCAGTTCTTC.

The chain couples TRBV18 to TRBJ2-2; 7 nucleotides agree with TRBD1. V gave up 4 bases and J gave up 7 bases; unmatched junction bases: 6. Germline CDR1 reads KGHSH; CDR2 reads LQKENI. The CDR3 totals 14 residues. The chain's CDR3 is CASSHDRVVGELFF. In DNA form, the CDR3 reads TGTGCCAGCTCACACGACAGGGTGGTCGGGGAGCTGTTTTTT. Full variable domain (remainder filled in from reference TRBV18 and TRBJ2-2): NAGVMQNPRHLVRRRGQEARLRCSPMKGHSHVYWYRQLPEEGLKFMVYLQKENIIDESGMPKERFSAEFPKEGPSILRIQQVVRGDSAAYFCASSHDRVVGELFFGEGSRLTVL.

This chain joins TRBV27 and TRBJ2-5, with D hard to call. Germline values: CDR1 MNHEY, CDR2 SMNVEV (reference sequence). CDR3 length equals 12 residues. Trimming took 2 bases from V and 5 from J, leaving 6 bases between them. CDR3 DNA sequence: TGTGCCAGCAGTTTAGATAGGGAGACCCAGTACTTC. This codes for CASSLDRETQYF.

The chain combines TRBV7-9 with TRBJ2-5, with TRBD2 matching 12 bases. There are 15 residues in the CDR3. Germline V gene lookup returns CDR1 SEHNR and CDR2 FQNEAQ (reference sequence). V lost 5 bases, J lost 4 bases, and 5 bases stayed unmatched. The CDR3 loop reads CASSPLAGGGETQYF. For the CDR3, the DNA is TGTGCCAGCAGCCCACTAGCGGGAGGAGGAGAGACCCAGTACTTC.

The genes are TRBV28 and TRBJ1-1; the D gene is possibly TRBD1 (6 bases). The length of the CDR3 is 16 residues. V lost 6 bases and J lost 0, with 17 bases in between. Per germline, CDR1 MDHEN and CDR2 SYDVKM. As DNA, the CDR3 is TGTGCCAGCAGAAGAGGGGGGGGCGTTATGAACACTGAAGCTTTCTTT. This gives the protein CASRRGGGVMNTEAFF. Together with reference TRBV28 and TRBJ1-1, the CDR3 gives the full variable domain: DVKVTQSSRYLVKRTGEKVFLECVQDMDHENMFWYRQDPGLGLRLIYFSYDVKMKEKGDIPEGYSVSREKKERFSLILESASTNQTSMYLCASRRGGGVMNTEAFFGQGTRLTVV.